A single sample is the source of the 26 T cell receptor beta chains below, sequenced in a study of cytomegalovirus exposure and HLA in healthy donors. PCR involved 60 Vbeta and 13 Jbeta primers. Here immunoSEQ multiplex PCR was the method, and the copy in TCRdb shows in-frame clones only, minus some. This table has 85,000 to 130,000 clones, approximately 76% appearing once. Sequencing was carried out using PBMCs. Source of these receptors: a woman younger than 30 in good health and CMV-seropositive.

This clone has just a few counts. CDR3 sequence reads: CASSQESGGADGYTF. CDR3 DNA sequence: TGTGCCAGCAGCCAAGAGTCGGGAGGCGCGGATGGCTACACCTTC. The chain couples TRBV4-2 to TRBJ1-2; D gene ambiguous. The CDR3 runs to 15 residues. Trimming removed 0 bases at V and 6 bases at J, with 14 bases between. Germline CDR1 LGHNA, CDR2 YNFKEQ.

This clone has only a few counts. The chain joins TRBV28 to TRBJ1-2, with D perhaps TRBD1 (6 bases). Trimming left V 4 bases short and J 6 bases short, with 21 bases between. Germline V lookup: CDR1 MDHEN, CDR2 SYDVKM. The CDR3 length is 16 residues. The CDR3 nucleotides read TGTGCCAGCAGTTCCGATCTCTGGGGGCTGGTTAATGGCTACACCTTC. Translation gives CASSSDLWGLVNGYTF.

This clone was seen more than once but under ten times. V usage is TRBV29-1 and J usage is TRBJ1-1; D is perhaps TRBD1 (6 bases). The CDR3 spans 13 residues. Trimming shortened V by 7 bases and J by 0 bases, and 12 bases separated the two germline ends. The germline V gene has CDR1 SQVTM and CDR2 ANQGSEA. CDR3 sequence (DNA): TGCAGCGGGAATGGGGGCTTGAACACTGAAGCTTTCTTT. This gives the protein CSGNGGLNTEAFF.

The chain carries TRBV6-5 and TRBJ1-5; maybe TRBD1 (5 bases). CDR1 MNHEY and CDR2 SVGAGI come from the germline V gene. The V and J ends lost 4 bases and 6 bases respectively, with 10 bases between them. CDR3 length: 13 amino acids. The chain's CDR3 is CASSSGWSQPQHF. DNA for the CDR3: TGTGCCAGCAGTTCAGGGTGGAGTCAGCCCCAGCATTTT.

This clone turned up a few times. This chain links TRBV28 with TRBJ1-2; D perhaps matches TRBD1 (5 bases). Germline V lookup: CDR1 MDHEN, CDR2 SYDVKM. V lost 2 bases and J lost 4, with 14 bases in between. The CDR3 sequence is 15 residues long. The CDR3 region is CASSLGGGTSYGYTF. The CDR3 DNA is TGTGCCAGCAGTTTAGGAGGCGGGACCAGCTATGGCTACACCTTC.

The J gene is TRBJ1-4, the V gene TRBV30; 7 nucleotides match TRBD1. J was trimmed by 4 bases and V by 2 bases; bases with no gene match: 7. CDR1 is GTSNPN, CDR2 SVGIG, per germline (reference sequence). This CDR3 region has 15 residues. The CDR3 here is CAWSPGQEFNEKLFF. CDR3 coding DNA: TGTGCCTGGAGTCCTGGACAGGAGTTTAATGAAAAACTGTTTTTT. Complete variable domain (other parts from reference TRBV30 and TRBJ1-4): SQTIHQWPATLVQPVGSPLSLECTVEGTSNPNLYWYRQAAGRGLQLLFYSVGIGQISSEVPQNLSASRPQDRQFILSSKKLLLSDSGFYLCAWSPGQEFNEKLFFGSGTQLSVL.

The chain joins TRBV5-6 to TRBJ2-7; D gene unclear. Germline values: CDR1 SGHDT, CDR2 YYEEEE. The ends were cut back, 4 bases at V and 0 bases at J, with 11 bases in the middle. The CDR3 is made up of 14 amino acids. CDR3 region: CASSRSHLSYEQYF. DNA for the CDR3: TGTGCCAGCAGCAGAAGCCACCTCTCCTACGAGCAGTACTTC.

This clone was seen only once. The rearrangement joins TRBV6-4 to TRBJ2-2, with 12 bases lining up with TRBD2. This CDR3 is 14 amino acids long. Germline lookup yields CDR1 MRHNA and CDR2 SNTAGT. V lost 6 bases and J lost 6; bases outside the gene matches: 2. The CDR3 spells CASRRLAGAGELFF. The CDR3 region has the DNA TGTGCCAGCAGAAGACTAGCGGGAGCCGGGGAGCTGTTTTTT.

The chain has TRBV30 and TRBJ2-1, with 12 nucleotides matching TRBD2. J lost 4 bases, V lost 2 bases, and 3 bases had no gene match. The CDR3 runs to 15 residues. Germline values: CDR1 GTSNPN, CDR2 SVGIG (reference sequence). The CDR3 sequence: CAWSRTSGKYNEQFF. The CDR3 region has the DNA TGTGCCTGGAGTCGGACTAGCGGGAAATACAATGAGCAGTTCTTC.

The rearrangement joins TRBV5-1 to TRBJ2-7, with a tentative D call TRBD2 (6 bases). Germline V gene sequence: CDR1 SGHRS, CDR2 YFSETQ. This CDR3 contains 16 residues. Deletions cut 4 bases from V and 2 bases from J, with 19 bases between. CDR3 coding DNA: TGCGCCAGCAGCCCGGAGCTGGGCGGGGCCCCCTACGAGCAGTACTTC. As protein: CASSPELGGAPYEQYF. The full variable domain, completed using reference TRBV5-1 and TRBJ2-7, is KAGVTQTPRYLIKTRGQQVTLSCSPISGHRSVSWYQQTPGQGLQFLFEYFSETQRNKGNFPGRFSGRQFSNSRSEMNVSTLELGDSALYLCASSPELGGAPYEQYFGPGTRLTVT.

The chain carries TRBV27 and TRBJ1-1; TRBD1 matches 7 bases. V shed 1 base and J 9 bases; nucleotides not matched to a gene: 8. This CDR3 is 14 amino acids long. Germline assignment: CDR1 MNHEY and CDR2 SMNVEV (reference sequence). Here the CDR3 DNA reads TGTGCCAGCAGTTTATGGGACAGAGGATCTAAAGCTTTCTTT. It yields the protein CASSLWDRGSKAFF.

The chain uses TRBV11-3 and TRBJ2-7, with 11 bases aligning to TRBD1. The germline V gene encodes CDR1 SGHNT and CDR2 YENEEA. This CDR3 region has 16 residues. Losses at the gene ends were 1 base for V and 5 bases for J; bases not matched to a gene: 7. The DNA for the CDR3 is TGTGCCAGCAGCTTAGGGCTGGACAGGGGGCTCAACGAGCAGTACTTC. Protein product: CASSLGLDRGLNEQYF.

The chain combines TRBV5-6 with TRBJ2-7; TRBD2 matches 7 bases. Germline trimming cut 3 bases from V and 3 bases from J; bases unmatched to any gene: 12. From germline, CDR1 is SGHDT and CDR2 YYEEEE. This CDR3 has 16 amino acids. This chain's CDR3 is CASSSRPLARNYEQYF. CDR3 sequence (DNA): TGTGCCAGCAGCTCCAGGCCACTAGCGAGAAACTACGAGCAGTACTTC.

The rearrangement joins TRBV6-1 to TRBJ1-1, with 11 bases lining up with TRBD1. The J segment lost 4 bases and the V segment lost 3 bases, leaving 4 bases of the junction unmatched. This CDR3 is 15 amino acids long. The V gene's germline CDR1 is MNHNS and CDR2 SASEGT. The CDR3 region is CASSDPGTGGTEAFF. CDR3 DNA: TGTGCCAGCAGTGACCCCGGGACAGGGGGCACTGAAGCTTTCTTT.

This chain links TRBV5-1 with TRBJ1-6; D is unresolved. Per germline, CDR1 SGHRS and CDR2 YFSETQ. Trimming pared 4 bases from V and 10 bases from J, leaving 15 bases between. The CDR3 consists of 14 residues. CDR3 coding DNA: TGCGCCAGCAGCCCAACGCACGGGAACTCACCCCTCCACTTT. Translation gives CASSPTHGNSPLHF. Together with reference TRBV5-1 and TRBJ1-6, the CDR3 gives the full variable domain: KAGVTQTPRYLIKTRGQQVTLSCSPISGHRSVSWYQQTPGQGLQFLFEYFSETQRNKGNFPGRFSGRQFSNSRSEMNVSTLELGDSALYLCASSPTHGNSPLHFGNGTRLTVT.

Relative to its sample, this clone is medium-sized. V is TRBV16 and J is TRBJ2-1; 11 nucleotides agree with TRBD2. Trimming took 1 base from V and 4 from J; bases not matched to a gene: 6. The CDR3 spans 17 residues. Germline V gives CDR1 KGHSY, CDR2 FQNENV. The CDR3 spells CASSQWVLAGEYNEQFF. The CDR3 DNA reads TGTGCCAGCAGCCAATGGGTACTAGCGGGGGAATACAATGAGCAGTTCTTC.

This chain joins TRBV28 and TRBJ2-3, with D possibly matching TRBD2 (6 bases). This CDR3 is 15 amino acids long. The V gene lost 3 bases and the J gene lost 4 bases, with 14 bases spanning the gap. Per the germline V gene, CDR1 is MDHEN and CDR2 is SYDVKM. The CDR3 DNA reads TGTGCCAGCAGTTTTGGGGGGAGCGCTGCAGATACGCAGTATTTT. This gives the protein CASSFGGSAADTQYF.

The genes are TRBV25-1 and TRBJ2-3; D is perhaps TRBD2 (5 bases). CDR3 length: 14 amino acids. Trimming shortened V by 4 bases and J by 2 bases, and 10 bases separated the two germline ends. The germline V gene encodes CDR1 MGHDK and CDR2 SYGVNS. CDR3 sequence reads: CASSAGGNTDTQYF. CDR3 nucleotides: TGTGCCAGCAGTGCAGGAGGTAACACAGATACGCAGTATTTT.

This clone was seen a single time. V gene TRBV6-4 combines with J gene TRBJ1-5, with TRBD1 as a possible D gene (5 bases). CDR1 and CDR2 from the germline V gene are MRHNA and SNTAGT. The CDR3 runs 14 residues. The V and J ends lost 3 bases and 15 bases respectively, with 21 bases between them. CDR3 in amino acids: CASSDLGPRPARHF. The CDR3 DNA is TGTGCCAGCAGTGATTTGGGGCCTCGACCGGCCCGGCATTTT.

This clone was picked up one time. The chain links TRBV6-1 to TRBJ2-7; D ambiguous. Per germline, CDR1 MNHNS and CDR2 SASEGT. The CDR3 sequence is 14 residues long. Trimming took off 7 bases at V and 6 bases at J, with 19 bases between the two ends. The CDR3 is CASTPDPRGREQYF. CDR3 in DNA: TGTGCCAGCACCCCCGACCCTCGCGGCCGCGAGCAGTACTTC.

The rearrangement links TRBV30 to TRBJ2-3; 14 bases line up with TRBD2. The ends lost 2 bases at V and 4 bases at J; junction bases unmatched: 8. Germline CDR1 reads GTSNPN; CDR2 reads SVGIG (reference sequence). The CDR3 is 17 amino acids. CDR3 sequence: CAWSRTRTSGRPDTQYF. As DNA, the CDR3 is TGTGCCTGGAGTCGGACCAGGACTAGCGGGAGGCCAGATACGCAGTATTTT.

The chain couples TRBV28 to TRBJ2-7; tentative D call: TRBD2 (7 bases). The CDR3 length is 16 residues. Trimming removed 5 bases from V and 4 bases from J, with 21 bases in between. Germline V gene lookup returns CDR1 MDHEN and CDR2 SYDVKM. CDR3 bases: TGTGCCAGCAGTCCCCCCAGGGGAGGGAGCCCTTACGAGCAGTACTTC. Its translation: CASSPPRGGSPYEQYF.

The CDR3 region has the DNA TGCGCCACCGATCGGAGCGGGAGGCCTGAGACCCAGTACTTC. Its protein product is CATDRSGRPETQYF. The rearrangement joins TRBV10-2 to TRBJ2-5; 9 nucleotides match TRBD2. V gave up 10 bases and J gave up 5 bases; unmatched junction bases: 11. This CDR3 is built from 14 residues. CDR1 and CDR2 (germline): WSHSY, SAAADI.

V is TRBV28 and J is TRBJ1-5; TRBD1 aligns across 7 bases. This CDR3 is 15 amino acids long. V trimming: 5 bases; J trimming: 1 base; junction bases outside the gene matches: 5. CDR1 and CDR2 (germline): MDHEN, SYDVKM. DNA for the CDR3: TGTGCCAGCAGTGTAGGGACAGTAAGCAATCAGCCCCAGCATTTT. It encodes CASSVGTVSNQPQHF.

The genes are TRBV7-9 and TRBJ2-1, with D possibly matching TRBD2 (6 bases). Trimming cost V 1 base and J 7 bases, with 14 bases left between them. CDR1 and CDR2 (germline): SEHNR, FQNEAQ (reference sequence). This CDR3 region has 15 residues. This CDR3 is CASSLGGGRDNEQFF. CDR3 DNA: TGTGCCAGCAGCTTAGGTGGAGGGCGGGATAATGAGCAGTTCTTC.

This clone turned up a few times. This chain joins TRBV19 and TRBJ1-5; TRBD1 matches at 7 bases. Germline CDR1 reads LNHDA; CDR2 reads SQIVND (reference sequence). V was pared by 7 bases and J by 0 bases, with 9 bases of the junction left unmatched. CDR3 size: 16 residues. The CDR3, as DNA: TGTGCCAGTACCAGGGGGGACGCCAATAGCAATCAGCCCCAGCATTTT. Translated: CASTRGDANSNQPQHF.